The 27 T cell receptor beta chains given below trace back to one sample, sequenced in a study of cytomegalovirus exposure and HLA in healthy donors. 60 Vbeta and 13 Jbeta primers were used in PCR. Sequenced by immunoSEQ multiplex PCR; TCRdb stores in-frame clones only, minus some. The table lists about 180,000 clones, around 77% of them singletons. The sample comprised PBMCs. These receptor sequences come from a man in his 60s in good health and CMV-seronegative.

In DNA form, the CDR3 reads TGTGCCACCGTAATAGCGGGAGGGCGGTTCAATGAGCAGTTCTTC. Its translation is CATVIAGGRFNEQFF. The J gene is TRBJ2-1, the V gene TRBV7-2; TRBD2 matches 11 bases. The CDR3 consists of 15 residues. The V segment lost 10 bases and the J segment 6 bases; nucleotides outside the gene matches: 11. Germline V lookup: CDR1 SGHTA, CDR2 FQGNSA.

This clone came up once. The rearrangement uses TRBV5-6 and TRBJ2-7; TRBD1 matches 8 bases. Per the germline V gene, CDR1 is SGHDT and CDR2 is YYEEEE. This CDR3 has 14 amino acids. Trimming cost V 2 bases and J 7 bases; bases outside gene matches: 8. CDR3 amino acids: CASSLGSGGREQYF. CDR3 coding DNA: TGTGCCAGCAGCTTAGGGTCAGGGGGCCGTGAGCAGTACTTC.

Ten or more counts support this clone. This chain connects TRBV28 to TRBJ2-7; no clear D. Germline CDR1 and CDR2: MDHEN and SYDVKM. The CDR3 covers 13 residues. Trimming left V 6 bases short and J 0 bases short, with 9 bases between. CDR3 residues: CASRHLTSYEQYF. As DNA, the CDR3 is TGTGCCAGCAGACATCTTACCTCCTACGAGCAGTACTTC.

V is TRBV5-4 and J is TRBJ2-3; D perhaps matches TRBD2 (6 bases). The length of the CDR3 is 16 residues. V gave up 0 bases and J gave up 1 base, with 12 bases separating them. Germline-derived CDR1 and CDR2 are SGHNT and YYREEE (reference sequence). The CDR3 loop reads CASSLGAGTRTDTQYF. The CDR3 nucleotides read TGTGCCAGCAGCTTGGGTGCGGGAACTCGCACAGATACGCAGTATTTT. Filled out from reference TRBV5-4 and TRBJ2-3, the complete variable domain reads ETGVTQSPTHLIKTRGQQVTLRCSSQSGHNTVSWYQQALGQGPQFIFQYYREEENGRGNFPPRFSGLQFPNYSSELNVNALELDDSALYLCASSLGAGTRTDTQYFGPGTRLTVL.

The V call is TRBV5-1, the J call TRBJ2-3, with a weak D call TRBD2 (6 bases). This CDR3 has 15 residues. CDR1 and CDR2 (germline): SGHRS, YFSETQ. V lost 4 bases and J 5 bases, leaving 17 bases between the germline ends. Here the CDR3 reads CASSPEGRGIDTQYF. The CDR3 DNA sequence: TGCGCCAGCAGCCCGGAAGGGCGGGGAATAGATACGCAGTATTTT.

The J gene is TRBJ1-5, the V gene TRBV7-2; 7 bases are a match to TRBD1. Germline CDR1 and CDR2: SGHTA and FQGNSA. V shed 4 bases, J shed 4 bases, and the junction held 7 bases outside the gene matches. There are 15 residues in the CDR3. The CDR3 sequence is CASSSHPGGNQPQHF. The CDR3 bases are TGTGCCAGCAGCTCTCACCCAGGGGGTAATCAGCCCCAGCATTTT. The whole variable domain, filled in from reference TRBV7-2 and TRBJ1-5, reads GAGVSQSPSNKVTEKGKDVELRCDPISGHTALYWYRQSLGQGLEFLIYFQGNSAPDKSGLPSDRFSAERTGGSVSTLTIQRTQQEDSAVYLCASSSHPGGNQPQHFGDGTRLSIL.

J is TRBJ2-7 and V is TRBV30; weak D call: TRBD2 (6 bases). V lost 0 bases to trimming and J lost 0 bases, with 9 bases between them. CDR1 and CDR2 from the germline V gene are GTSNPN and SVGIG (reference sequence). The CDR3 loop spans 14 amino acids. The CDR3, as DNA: TGTGCCTGGAGTGTTGGCGGGACCTCCTACGAGCAGTACTTC. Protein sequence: CAWSVGGTSYEQYF.

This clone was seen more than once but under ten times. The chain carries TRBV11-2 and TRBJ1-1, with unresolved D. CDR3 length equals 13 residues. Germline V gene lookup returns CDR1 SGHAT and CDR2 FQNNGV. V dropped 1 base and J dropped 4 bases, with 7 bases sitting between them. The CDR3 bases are TGTGCCAGCAGCTTAGGACATGGCACTGAAGCTTTCTTT. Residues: CASSLGHGTEAFF.

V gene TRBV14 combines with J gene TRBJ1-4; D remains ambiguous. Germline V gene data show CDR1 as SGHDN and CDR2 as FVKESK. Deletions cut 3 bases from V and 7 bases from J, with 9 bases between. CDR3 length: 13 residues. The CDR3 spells CASSHSTGEKLFF. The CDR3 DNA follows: TGTGCCAGCAGCCACTCAACGGGTGAAAAACTGTTTTTT.

CDR3 coding DNA: TGTGCCAGCAGTTTATGGGGGGACAGGAGCACAGATACGCAGTATTTT. Translated, it gives CASSLWGDRSTDTQYF. The chain carries TRBV27 and TRBJ2-3, with TRBD1 matching over 8 bases. The CDR3 is made up of 16 amino acids. Per germline, CDR1 MNHEY and CDR2 SMNVEV (reference sequence). V was clipped by 1 base and J by 0 bases; unmatched bases: 3.

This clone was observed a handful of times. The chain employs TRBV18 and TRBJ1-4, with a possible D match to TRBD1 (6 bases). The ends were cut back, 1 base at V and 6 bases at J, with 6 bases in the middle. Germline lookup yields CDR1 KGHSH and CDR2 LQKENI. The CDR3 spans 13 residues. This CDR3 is CASSPRTDEKLFF. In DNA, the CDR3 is TGTGCCAGCTCACCACGGACAGATGAAAAACTGTTTTTT.

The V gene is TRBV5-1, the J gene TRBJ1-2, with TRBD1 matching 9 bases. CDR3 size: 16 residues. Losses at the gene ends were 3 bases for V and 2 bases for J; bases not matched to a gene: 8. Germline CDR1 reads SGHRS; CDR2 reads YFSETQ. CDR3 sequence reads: CASSYEQGAINYGYTF. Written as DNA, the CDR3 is TGCGCCAGCAGCTATGAACAGGGGGCGATAAACTATGGCTACACCTTC. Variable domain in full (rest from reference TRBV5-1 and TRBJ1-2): KAGVTQTPRYLIKTRGQQVTLSCSPISGHRSVSWYQQTPGQGLQFLFEYFSETQRNKGNFPGRFSGRQFSNSRSEMNVSTLELGDSALYLCASSYEQGAINYGYTFGSGTRLTVV.

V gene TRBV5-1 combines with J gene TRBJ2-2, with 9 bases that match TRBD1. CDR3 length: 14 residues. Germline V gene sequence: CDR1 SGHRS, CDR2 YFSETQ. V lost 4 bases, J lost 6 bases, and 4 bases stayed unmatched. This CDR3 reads CASSTGQGAGELFF. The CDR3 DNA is TGCGCCAGCAGCACGGGACAGGGCGCCGGGGAGCTGTTTTTT.

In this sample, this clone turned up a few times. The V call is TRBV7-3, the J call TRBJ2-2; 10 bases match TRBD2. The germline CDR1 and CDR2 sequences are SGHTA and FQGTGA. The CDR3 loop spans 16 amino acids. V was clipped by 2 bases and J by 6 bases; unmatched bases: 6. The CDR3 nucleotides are TGTGCCAGCAGCTTAGCTAGCGGGAGCGATGCCGGGGAGCTGTTTTTT. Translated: CASSLASGSDAGELFF.

The CDR3: CASSISSQRGETQYF. For the CDR3, the DNA is TGTGCCAGTAGTATAAGCTCCCAGCGGGGAGAGACCCAGTACTTC. The chain couples TRBV19 to TRBJ2-5; 7 nucleotides align to TRBD2. The CDR3 spans 15 residues. Germline-derived CDR1 and CDR2 are LNHDA and SQIVND (reference sequence). V shed 2 bases, J shed 4 bases, and the junction held 7 bases outside the gene matches. The full variable domain, with the rest looked up from reference TRBV19 and TRBJ2-5, is DGGITQSPKYLFRKEGQNVTLSCEQNLNHDAMYWYRQDPGQGLRLIYYSQIVNDFQKGDIAEGYSVSREKKESFPLTVTSAQKNPTAFYLCASSISSQRGETQYFGPGTRLLVL.

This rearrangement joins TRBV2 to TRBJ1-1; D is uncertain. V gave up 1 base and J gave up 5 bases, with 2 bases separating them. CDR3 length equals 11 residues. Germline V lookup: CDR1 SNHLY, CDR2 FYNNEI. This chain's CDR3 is CASSEVTEAFF. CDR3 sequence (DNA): TGTGCCAGCAGTGAAGTAACTGAAGCTTTCTTT. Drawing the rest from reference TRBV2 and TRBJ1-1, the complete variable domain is EPEVTQTPSHQVTQMGQEVILRCVPISNHLYFYWYRQILGQKVEFLVSFYNNEISEKSEIFDDQFSVERPDGSNFTLKIRSTKLEDSAMYFCASSEVTEAFFGQGTRLTVV.

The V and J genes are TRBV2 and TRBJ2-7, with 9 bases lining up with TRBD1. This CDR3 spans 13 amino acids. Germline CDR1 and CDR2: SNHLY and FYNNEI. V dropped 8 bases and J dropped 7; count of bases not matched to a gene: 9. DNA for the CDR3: TGTGCCAGCGGCCCCGGGACAGGGACGGAGCAGTACTTC. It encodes CASGPGTGTEQYF.

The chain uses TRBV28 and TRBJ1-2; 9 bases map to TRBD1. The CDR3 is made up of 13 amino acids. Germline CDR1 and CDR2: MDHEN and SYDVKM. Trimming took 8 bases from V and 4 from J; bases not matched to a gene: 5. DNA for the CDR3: TGTGCCAGCCGGACAGGGGAAGGCTATGGCTACACCTTC. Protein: CASRTGEGYGYTF.

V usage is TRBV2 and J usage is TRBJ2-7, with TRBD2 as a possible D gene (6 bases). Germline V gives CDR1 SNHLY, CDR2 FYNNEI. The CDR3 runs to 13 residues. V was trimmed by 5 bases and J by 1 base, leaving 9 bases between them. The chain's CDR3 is CASSRDFSYEQYF. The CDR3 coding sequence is TGTGCCAGCAGTAGGGACTTTTCCTACGAGCAGTACTTC.

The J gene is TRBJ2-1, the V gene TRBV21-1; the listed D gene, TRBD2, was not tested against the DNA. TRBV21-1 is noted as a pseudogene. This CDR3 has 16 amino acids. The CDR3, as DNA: TGTGCCAGCAGCAAAGTAGCGGGCCTGCTGGACAATGAGCAGTTCTTC. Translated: CASSKVAGLLDNEQFF.

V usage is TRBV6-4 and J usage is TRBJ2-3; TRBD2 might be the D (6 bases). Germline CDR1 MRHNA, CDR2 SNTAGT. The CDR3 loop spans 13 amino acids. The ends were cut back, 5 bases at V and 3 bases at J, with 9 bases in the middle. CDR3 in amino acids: CASSRELTDTQYF. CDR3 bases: TGTGCCAGCAGTCGGGAGCTGACAGATACGCAGTATTTT.

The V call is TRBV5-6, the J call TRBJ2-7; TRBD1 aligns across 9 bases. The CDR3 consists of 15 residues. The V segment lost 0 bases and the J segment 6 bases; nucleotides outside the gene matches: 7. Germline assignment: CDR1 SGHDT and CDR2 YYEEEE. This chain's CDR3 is CASSLARDRAVEQYF. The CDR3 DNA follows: TGTGCCAGCAGCTTGGCCCGGGACAGGGCGGTCGAGCAGTACTTC.

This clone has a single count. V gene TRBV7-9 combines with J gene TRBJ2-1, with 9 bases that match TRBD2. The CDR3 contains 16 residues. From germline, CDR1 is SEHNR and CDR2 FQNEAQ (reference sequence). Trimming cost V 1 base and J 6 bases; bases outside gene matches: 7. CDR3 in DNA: TGTGCCAGCAGCTTAGTAGGTCTAGCGGGAACCAATGAGCAGTTCTTC. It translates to CASSLVGLAGTNEQFF. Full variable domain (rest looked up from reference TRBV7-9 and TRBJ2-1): DTGVSQNPRHKITKRGQNVTFRCDPISEHNRLYWYRQTLGQGPEFLTYFQNEAQLEKSRLLSDRFSAERPKGSFSTLEIQRTEQGDSAMYLCASSLVGLAGTNEQFFGPGTRLTVL.

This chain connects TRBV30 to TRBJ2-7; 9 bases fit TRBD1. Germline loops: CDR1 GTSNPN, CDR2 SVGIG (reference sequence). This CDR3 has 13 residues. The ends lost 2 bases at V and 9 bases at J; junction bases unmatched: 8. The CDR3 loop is CAWSLRDRVTQYF. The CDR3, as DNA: TGTGCCTGGAGTCTCCGGGACAGGGTTACGCAGTACTTC.

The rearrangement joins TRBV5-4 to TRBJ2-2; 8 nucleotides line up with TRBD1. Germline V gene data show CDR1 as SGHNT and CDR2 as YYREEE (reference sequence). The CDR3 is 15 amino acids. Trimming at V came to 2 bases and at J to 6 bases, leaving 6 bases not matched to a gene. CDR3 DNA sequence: TGTGCCAGCAGCTTTGGACAGGGATCCCCCGGGGAGCTGTTTTTT. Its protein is CASSFGQGSPGELFF.

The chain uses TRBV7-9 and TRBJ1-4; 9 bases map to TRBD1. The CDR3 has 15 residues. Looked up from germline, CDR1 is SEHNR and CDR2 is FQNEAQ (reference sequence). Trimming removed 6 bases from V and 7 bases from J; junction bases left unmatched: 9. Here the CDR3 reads CASSYSGQGSEKLFF. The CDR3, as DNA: TGTGCCAGCAGTTACTCGGGACAGGGAAGTGAAAAACTGTTTTTT.

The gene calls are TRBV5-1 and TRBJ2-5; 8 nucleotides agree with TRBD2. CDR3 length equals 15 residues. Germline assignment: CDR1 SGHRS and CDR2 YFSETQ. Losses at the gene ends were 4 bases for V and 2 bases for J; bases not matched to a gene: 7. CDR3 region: CASSPRGGRQETQYF. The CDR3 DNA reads TGCGCCAGCAGCCCCCGGGGGGGAAGGCAAGAGACCCAGTACTTC.